Following are 11 T cell receptor beta chains from one sample sequenced in a study of T cells expressing NK-cell markers. With the 5' RACE reads reprocessed, TCRdb shows one record per CDR3 protein and no DNA. The sample holds some 500,000 distinct CDR3 sequences. What was sequenced was blood T cells: a sorted CD56 or NKG2C T cell subset, CD4+ or CD8+ T cells, or bulk PBMC T cells (not recorded which). The origin of the receptors is a woman aged 45-65 years in good health.

The CDR3 loop is CASSIPPFSYNEQFF. The V call is TRBV19, the J call TRBJ2-1. The CDR3 is 15 amino acids. In germline, CDR1 is LNHDA, CDR2 SQIVND (reference sequence).

This chain uses TRBV29-1 with TRBJ2-3; TCRdb reports TRBD1, a call that lacks DNA to check it against. Germline V gene sequence: CDR1 SQVTM, CDR2 ANQGSEA. The CDR3 is made up of 14 amino acids. CDR3: CSGGQGGSADTQYF.

This chain connects TRBV24-1 to TRBJ2-1. The germline CDR1 and CDR2 sequences are KGHDR and SFDVKD. The CDR3 has 12 amino acids. The CDR3 sequence: CATSDLTSEQFF.

This chain links TRBV29-1 with TRBJ1-6; no DNA is available, so the TRBD1 call from TCRdb remains unchecked. Per the germline V gene, CDR1 is SQVTM and CDR2 is ANQGSEA. The CDR3 covers 13 residues. This CDR3 is CSVSQGYNSPLHF.

The chain employs TRBV11-3 and TRBJ2-3; TCRdb designates TRBD2, a call that cannot be tested without DNA. The CDR3 contains 16 residues. Per germline, CDR1 SGHNT and CDR2 YENEEA. The CDR3 sequence is CASSLVASGDPDTQYF. The full variable domain, with the rest looked up from reference TRBV11-3 and TRBJ2-3, is EAGVVQSPRYKIIEKKQPVAFWCNPISGHNTLYWYLQNLGQGPELLIRYENEEAVDDSQLPKDRFSAERLKGVDSTLKIQPAELGDSAVYLCASSLVASGDPDTQYFGPGTRLTVL.

V is TRBV9 and J is TRBJ2-1. The CDR3 totals 15 residues. Germline CDR1 is SGDLS and CDR2 is YYNGEE. CDR3 in amino acids: CASSVELDVYNEQFF.

The CDR3: CSVARGGSTEAFF. The chain employs TRBV29-1 and TRBJ1-1; TCRdb's assignment of TRBD1 cannot be checked, as there is no DNA. The CDR3 totals 13 residues. Germline V gene data show CDR1 as SQVTM and CDR2 as ANQGSEA.

The chain couples TRBV6-2 or TRBV6-3 to TRBJ2-1; TCRdb selects TRBD1, and the lack of DNA leaves this call unchecked. This CDR3 has 14 amino acids. From germline, CDR1 is MNHEY and CDR2 SVGEGT. This CDR3 is CASSHEGGAPLQFF.

The gene calls are TRBV5-1 and TRBJ2-3. Germline assignment: CDR1 SGHRS and CDR2 YFSETQ. The CDR3 runs to 14 residues. CDR3 sequence: CASSLGQHRDTQYF.

The chain recombines TRBV18 with TRBJ1-1; TCRdb gives TRBD1 as the D gene, but with no DNA this cannot be confirmed. Looked up from germline, CDR1 is KGHSH and CDR2 is LQKENI. The CDR3 loop spans 15 amino acids. CDR3 in amino acids: CASSPWGLSDTEAFF.

V is TRBV29-1 and J is TRBJ1-1; TCRdb designates TRBD1, a call that cannot be tested without DNA. This CDR3 has 14 residues. CDR1 is SQVTM and CDR2 is ANQGSEA in the germline V gene. CDR3 sequence reads: CSVEVGGGNTEAFF. The entire variable domain, with the rest obtained from reference TRBV29-1 and TRBJ1-1, is as follows: SAVISQKPSRDICQRGTSLTIQCQVDSQVTMMFWYRQQPGQSLTLIATANQGSEATYESGFVIDKFPISRPNLTFSTLTVSNMSPEDSSIYLCSVEVGGGNTEAFFGQGTRLTVV.